These 19 T cell receptor beta chains were all obtained from the same sample, sequenced in a study of blood T cell repertoires in COVID-19. This table comes from immunoSEQ multiplex PCR, and its TCRdb copy is limited to in-frame clones, with some not included. The data contain roughly 250,000 clones, around 90% of them singletons. The sequenced material came from peripheral blood. All receptors come from a woman in her 30s with acute or convalescent COVID-19.

V gene TRBV9 combines with J gene TRBJ1-5; D is unresolved. Germline assignment: CDR1 SGDLS and CDR2 YYNGEE. Trimming removed 3 bases from V and 0 bases from J, with 10 bases in between. The CDR3 contains 15 residues. Here the CDR3 DNA reads TGTGCCAGCAGCGGGGAGGGTTATAGCAATCAGCCCCAGCATTTT. Amino acids: CASSGEGYSNQPQHF.

The chain joins TRBV27 to TRBJ1-5; perhaps TRBD1 as D (6 bases). Germline CDR1 MNHEY, CDR2 SMNVEV (reference sequence). The CDR3 length is 14 residues. The V end lost 6 bases, the J end lost 7 bases, and 16 bases lay between the germline ends. The CDR3 sequence is CASSRTGKGQPQHF. The CDR3 DNA sequence: TGTGCCAGCAGCCGTACAGGGAAAGGGCAGCCCCAGCATTTT.

The rearrangement joins TRBV29-1 to TRBJ2-3; TRBD1 agrees at 9 bases. Germline values: CDR1 SQVTM, CDR2 ANQGSEA. Trimming removed 6 bases from V and 1 base from J; junction bases left unmatched: 5. CDR3 length: 14 residues. CDR3 sequence: CSVRDRVGTDTQYF. The CDR3 nucleotides read TGCAGCGTCCGGGACAGGGTGGGCACAGATACGCAGTATTTT.

The rearrangement links TRBV30 to TRBJ2-4; a weak D match, TRBD2 (5 bases). Germline V CDR1 and CDR2: GTSNPN, SVGIG (reference sequence). The CDR3 spans 13 residues. Trimming took off 0 bases at V and 9 bases at J, with 12 bases between the two ends. Here the CDR3 reads CAWSVNRGSIQYF. Here the CDR3 DNA reads TGTGCCTGGAGTGTAAATCGGGGAAGCATTCAGTACTTC.

The V call is TRBV6-4, the J call TRBJ2-6, with 11 bases matching TRBD1. CDR1 and CDR2 (germline): MRHNA, SNTAGT. This CDR3 contains 16 residues. With V trimmed by 4 bases and J by 2 bases, 1 base remained unmatched. For the CDR3, the DNA is TGTGCCAGCAGTGGGACAGGGGGCGCTGGGGCCAACGTCCTGACTTTC. Protein sequence: CASSGTGGAGANVLTF.

The chain combines TRBV11-2 with TRBJ2-3; 9 bases agree with TRBD2. J was trimmed by 4 bases and V by 4 bases; bases with no gene match: 12. In germline, CDR1 is SGHAT, CDR2 FQNNGV. CDR3 length: 17 residues. The CDR3 nucleotides are TGTGCCAGCAGCTCCCAACGCGGGAGGGCTCTTTCAGATACGCAGTATTTT. It codes for CASSSQRGRALSDTQYF.

The chain recombines TRBV19 with TRBJ2-7; D is possibly TRBD1 (5 bases). There are 14 residues in the CDR3. V lost 7 bases to trimming and J lost 4 bases, with 17 bases between them. Germline CDR1 is LNHDA and CDR2 is SQIVND (reference sequence). For the CDR3, the DNA is TGTGCCAGTAACACAAGGGGCGCTGGGTACGAGCAGTACTTC. Protein sequence: CASNTRGAGYEQYF.

This sequence joins TRBV9 and TRBJ2-2; possible D gene TRBD1, 5 bases. The CDR3 is made up of 15 amino acids. V was cut by 4 bases and J by 0 bases, with 10 bases left in between. Germline CDR1 SGDLS, CDR2 YYNGEE. CDR3 coding DNA: TGTGCCAGCAGCTTCGGACATTCGAACACCGGGGAGCTGTTTTTT. It specifies CASSFGHSNTGELFF.

This sequence joins TRBV6-4 and TRBJ2-1, with D unresolved. The CDR3 length is 14 residues. In germline, CDR1 is MRHNA, CDR2 SNTAGT. V was clipped by 1 base and J by 10 bases, with 14 bases between them. The CDR3 here is CASSDLAGSVEQFF. CDR3 DNA sequence: TGTGCCAGCAGTGACTTGGCCGGGTCAGTAGAGCAGTTCTTC.

There are many counts of this clone. The chain uses TRBV11-2 and TRBJ2-1, with 8 bases matching TRBD2. CDR3 length: 16 amino acids. V was pared by 2 bases and J by 2 bases, with 5 bases of the junction left unmatched. Germline lookup yields CDR1 SGHAT and CDR2 FQNNGV. The DNA for the CDR3 is TGTGCCAGCAGCTTAACCCCGGGACTAGCCTACAATGAGCAGTTCTTC. Residues: CASSLTPGLAYNEQFF. The variable domain in full, completed from reference TRBV11-2 and TRBJ2-1, reads EAGVAQSPRYKIIEKRQSVAFWCNPISGHATLYWYQQILGQGPKLLIQFQNNGVVDDSQLPKDRFSAERLKGVDSTLKIQPAKLEDSAVYLCASSLTPGLAYNEQFFGPGTRLTVL.

The rearrangement uses TRBV16 and TRBJ2-1; 15 bases are a match to TRBD2. The CDR3 spans 15 residues. Germline V gene sequence: CDR1 KGHSY, CDR2 FQNENV. The V gene end was trimmed by 6 bases and the J gene end by 7 bases; junction bases not matched to a gene: 4. Here the CDR3 DNA reads TGTGCCAGCAGTCCTGGACTAGCGGGAGGGAATGAGCAGTTCTTC. This translates into CASSPGLAGGNEQFF.

The chain links TRBV5-1 to TRBJ2-7; 11 bases agree with TRBD2. V shed 4 bases and J 2 bases; nucleotides not matched to a gene: 2. Germline V lookup: CDR1 SGHRS, CDR2 YFSETQ. CDR3 length: 14 amino acids. The CDR3 here is CASSQTSGAYEQYF. CDR3 bases: TGCGCCAGCAGCCAGACTAGCGGGGCCTACGAGCAGTACTTC. Looking up the rest from reference TRBV5-1 and TRBJ2-7 gives the full variable domain: KAGVTQTPRYLIKTRGQQVTLSCSPISGHRSVSWYQQTPGQGLQFLFEYFSETQRNKGNFPGRFSGRQFSNSRSEMNVSTLELGDSALYLCASSQTSGAYEQYFGPGTRLTVT.

The V call is TRBV5-1, the J call TRBJ2-1; D is possibly TRBD2 (6 bases). The germline gives CDR1 SGHRS, CDR2 YFSETQ. Trimming shortened V by 4 bases and J by 9 bases, and 17 bases separated the two germline ends. The CDR3 covers 14 residues. In nucleotides, the CDR3 is TGCGCCAGCAGCCCCCCAGGTACTAGCTTTGAGCAGTTCTTC. This codes for CASSPPGTSFEQFF.

This rearrangement joins TRBV19 to TRBJ2-7; D is perhaps TRBD2 (5 bases). CDR3 size: 13 residues. V was trimmed by 9 bases and J by 6 bases, leaving 18 bases between them. Germline V gene data show CDR1 as LNHDA and CDR2 as SQIVND (reference sequence). The DNA of the CDR3 is TGTGCCAGCAGGCCCGCTCAAAGCGGCGAGCAGTACTTC. As protein: CASRPAQSGEQYF.

The V call is TRBV19, the J call TRBJ1-5; 8 bases match TRBD1. The CDR3 extends over 14 amino acids. CDR1 LNHDA and CDR2 SQIVND come from the germline V gene (reference sequence). J was trimmed by 6 bases and V by 6 bases; bases with no gene match: 7. CDR3 coding DNA: TGTGCCAGTAGCCTACAGGGGACAGGTCAGCCCCAGCATTTT. It is translated as CASSLQGTGQPQHF.

This clone appeared once. The chain couples TRBV5-4 to TRBJ2-5; no firm D call. Trimming took 1 base from V and 2 from J, leaving 9 bases between them. The germline V gene has CDR1 SGHNT and CDR2 YYREEE (reference sequence). The CDR3 consists of 14 residues. CDR3 nucleotides: TGTGCCAGCAGCTTGTACCGTAGTCAAGAGACCCAGTACTTC. Translation gives CASSLYRSQETQYF.

This chain links TRBV11-2 with TRBJ2-3; 10 positions agree with TRBD2. J gave up 3 bases and V 2 bases, and 11 bases lay outside the gene matches. CDR3 length: 18 residues. Per the germline V gene, CDR1 is SGHAT and CDR2 is FQNNGV. The CDR3 nucleotides are TGTGCCAGCAGCTTAAGGCTAGCGGGGGTACATTCAACAGATACGCAGTATTTT. This gives the protein CASSLRLAGVHSTDTQYF.

This sequence joins TRBV4-2 and TRBJ1-4, with TRBD1 matching 9 bases. The CDR3 totals 14 residues. Germline V gives CDR1 LGHNA, CDR2 YNFKEQ. Trimming at V came to 4 bases and at J to 5 bases, leaving 2 bases not matched to a gene. CDR3 DNA sequence: TGTGCCAGCAGCCGGGACAGGGCAAATGAAAAACTGTTTTTT. This translates into CASSRDRANEKLFF.

This clone was seen just once. J is TRBJ2-2 and V is TRBV19, with a possible D match to TRBD2 (6 bases). The germline CDR1 and CDR2 sequences are LNHDA and SQIVND (reference sequence). V was clipped by 5 bases and J by 4 bases, with 17 bases between them. This CDR3 comprises 16 residues. The CDR3 sequence: CASSLGGRYPTGELFF. The CDR3 nucleotides read TGTGCCAGTAGTCTCGGAGGGAGGTACCCCACCGGGGAGCTGTTTTTT.